Below, 2 T cell receptor beta chains from the same sample are listed, as sequenced in a study of blood T cell repertoires in COVID-19. Clones were sequenced by immunoSEQ multiplex PCR, and TCRdb holds only the in-frame ones, with some missing. Of 80,000 to 85,000 clones detected, less than 85% appear once; the ten largest clones hold around 12%. Material for sequencing was peripheral blood. These receptor sequences come from a human donor in a cohort sampled during active COVID-19.

This chain uses TRBV19 with TRBJ2-3; no clear D. The CDR3 is 12 amino acids. Germline V gives CDR1 LNHDA, CDR2 SQIVND (reference sequence). Trimming removed 3 bases at V and 4 bases at J, with 5 bases between. CDR3 DNA sequence: TGTGCCAGTAGTATGAGGTCAGATACGCAGTATTTT. This translates into CASSMRSDTQYF.

The chain is built from TRBV28 and TRBJ2-7; 7 bases fit TRBD1. Germline trimming cut 2 bases from V and 0 bases from J; bases unmatched to any gene: 4. The CDR3 contains 15 residues. Germline V gene lookup returns CDR1 MDHEN and CDR2 SYDVKM. CDR3 region: CASSLRPGGSYEQYF. CDR3 DNA sequence: TGTGCCAGCAGTTTAAGGCCAGGGGGCTCCTACGAGCAGTACTTC.